This T cell receptor beta chain was observed in a study of molecular identifiers for immune sequencing clone quantification. This clonotype was seen ten or more times. Generation of bulk TCR libraries relied on previously described methods and listed TCR primers. TCRdb used MiXCR to reprocess the PCR reads, holding one entry per CDR3 protein. The table has some 680,000 distinct CDR3 sequences, over 25% seen once; the top ten hold approximately 0.75%. The specimen was naive CD8+ T cells from blood, with Jurkat cell RNA spiked in. The sample's subset: FACS-sorted CD8+CD4-CCR7+CD45RA+ naive T cells. This receptor was identified in a human donor in good health. Some libraries in this study had Jurkat cell RNA spiked in.

The CDR3 DNA reads as TGTGCCAGCAGCCTGGGACAGGGGACCGAGCAGTACTTC. It translates to CASSLGQGTEQYF. The chain links TRBV7-9 to TRBJ2-7, with 10 bases matching TRBD1. The germline gives CDR1 SEHNR, CDR2 FQNEAQ (reference sequence). This CDR3 is 13 amino acids long. V lost 5 bases, J lost 6 bases, and 4 bases stayed unmatched.